The present entry profiles one T cell receptor (beta chain) with its context. Its antigen is unknown. Germline loops: CDR1 MRHNA, CDR2 SNTAGT. The V and J ends lost 6 bases and 3 bases, in that order; junction bases with no gene match: 5. The CDR3 covers 15 residues. Produced via immunoSEQ multiplex PCR; TCRdb's table is partial and in-frame only. The sample contains approximately 160,000 clones, about 82% of which appear only once. This entry comes from a study of cytomegalovirus exposure and HLA in healthy donors. Donors came from a validation cohort of 90 to 150 subjects, distinct from the first 666-subject cohort. Study-wide results and caveats: Rarity marked most TCR sequences, yet some public TCRs occurred in many donors. A subsequent analysis found that TCR clusters from the first cohort also tended to co-occur in the 130 or so validation repertoires, with 90% to 95% of cluster scores above 0.

Sequenced input: PBMCs. This sequence was found in a man aged 25 to 45 in good health and CMV-seropositive. V gene TRBV6-4 combines with J gene TRBJ2-2; TRBD1 aligns across 9 bases. The CDR3 DNA is TGTGCCAGCAGACCGGGACAGGGCGACACCGGGGAGCTGTTTTTT. Translating gives CASRPGQGDTGELFF.